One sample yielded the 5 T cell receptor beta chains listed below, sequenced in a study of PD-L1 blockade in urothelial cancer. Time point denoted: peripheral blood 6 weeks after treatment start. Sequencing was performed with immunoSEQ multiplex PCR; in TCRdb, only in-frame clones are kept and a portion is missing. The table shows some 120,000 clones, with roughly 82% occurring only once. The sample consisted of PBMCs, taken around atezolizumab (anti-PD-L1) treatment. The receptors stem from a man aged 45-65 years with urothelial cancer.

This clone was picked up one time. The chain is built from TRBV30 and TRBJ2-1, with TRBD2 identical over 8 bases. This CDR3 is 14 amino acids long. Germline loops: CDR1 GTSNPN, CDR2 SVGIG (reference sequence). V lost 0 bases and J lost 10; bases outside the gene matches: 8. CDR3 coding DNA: TGTGCCTGGAGTGTACTCGCGGGGGGTAGCGAGCAGTTCTTC. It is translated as CAWSVLAGGSEQFF.

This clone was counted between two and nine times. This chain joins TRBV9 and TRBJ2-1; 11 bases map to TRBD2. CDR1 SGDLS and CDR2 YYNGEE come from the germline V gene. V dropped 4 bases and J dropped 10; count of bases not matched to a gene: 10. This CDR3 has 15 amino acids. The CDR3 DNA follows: TGTGCCAGCAGCTTAACTAGCGGGGGAGACGGGGAGCAGTTCTTC. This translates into CASSLTSGGDGEQFF.

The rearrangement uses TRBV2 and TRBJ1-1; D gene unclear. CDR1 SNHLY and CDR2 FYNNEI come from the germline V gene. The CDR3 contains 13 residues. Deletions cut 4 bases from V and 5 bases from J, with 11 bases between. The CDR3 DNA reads TGTGCCAGCAGTGCCGACATGCGTACTGAAGCTTTCTTT. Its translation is CASSADMRTEAFF. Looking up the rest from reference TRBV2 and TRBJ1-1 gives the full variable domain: EPEVTQTPSHQVTQMGQEVILRCVPISNHLYFYWYRQILGQKVEFLVSFYNNEISEKSEIFDDQFSVERPDGSNFTLKIRSTKLEDSAMYFCASSADMRTEAFFGQGTRLTVV.

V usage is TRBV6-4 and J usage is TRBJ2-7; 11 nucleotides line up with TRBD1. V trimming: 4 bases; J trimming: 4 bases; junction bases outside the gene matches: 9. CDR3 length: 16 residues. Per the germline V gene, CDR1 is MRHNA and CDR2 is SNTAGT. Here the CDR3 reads CASSVLSGTGGYEQYF. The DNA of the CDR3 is TGTGCCAGCAGTGTCTTGTCCGGGACAGGGGGGTACGAGCAGTACTTC.

The CDR3 sequence: CASSLDRVYTEAFF. In DNA, the CDR3 is TGTGCCAGCAGCTTGGACAGGGTTTACACTGAAGCTTTCTTT. The chain carries TRBV11-2 and TRBJ1-1, with 8 bases identical to TRBD1. The CDR3 is 14 amino acids. Germline CDR1 is SGHAT and CDR2 is FQNNGV. The trim removed 3 bases at V and 3 bases at J, leaving 3 bases unmatched. Looking up the rest from reference TRBV11-2 and TRBJ1-1 gives the full variable domain: EAGVAQSPRYKIIEKRQSVAFWCNPISGHATLYWYQQILGQGPKLLIQFQNNGVVDDSQLPKDRFSAERLKGVDSTLKIQPAKLEDSAVYLCASSLDRVYTEAFFGQGTRLTVV.